The 19 T cell receptor beta chains given below trace back to one sample, sequenced in a study of shared clonotypes between healthy human individuals. Only in-frame clones appear in the TCRdb table, and some are missing; sequencing was by immunoSEQ multiplex PCR. Here the sample spans more than 600,000 clones, approximately 90% being singletons. Terminally differentiated effector memory CD45RA+ cells were left out of the naive CD8 fraction, which was CD45RO-negative and positively selected for CCR7. Sample: naive CD8+ T cells sorted from blood. The source is a man aged 25 to 40 in good health.

As regards this clone: Other DNA sequences in this sample translate to the same CDR3. The V gene is TRBV7-9, the J gene TRBJ2-7; the match to TRBD2 covers 7 bases. This CDR3 has 14 amino acids. Germline lookup yields CDR1 SEHNR and CDR2 FQNEAQ (reference sequence). V lost 1 base and J lost 3; bases outside the gene matches: 3. The CDR3 loop is CASSLGLAVYEQYF. Written as DNA, the CDR3 is TGTGCCAGCAGCTTAGGACTAGCAGTCTACGAGCAGTACTTC.

The chain is built from TRBV7-9 and TRBJ2-5; 11 bases line up with TRBD2. V gave up 5 bases and J gave up 3 bases; unmatched junction bases: 8. The CDR3 spans 16 residues. Germline V gives CDR1 SEHNR, CDR2 FQNEAQ (reference sequence). The CDR3 reads CASSRLPGLAEETQYF. The CDR3 DNA sequence: TGTGCCAGCAGCCGCCTTCCGGGACTAGCGGAAGAGACCCAGTACTTC. Complete variable domain (other parts from reference TRBV7-9 and TRBJ2-5): DTGVSQNPRHKITKRGQNVTFRCDPISEHNRLYWYRQTLGQGPEFLTYFQNEAQLEKSRLLSDRFSAERPKGSFSTLEIQRTEQGDSAMYLCASSRLPGLAEETQYFGPGTRLLVL.

The V call is TRBV7-9, the J call TRBJ2-1; the D is unclear. Germline CDR1 reads SEHNR; CDR2 reads FQNEAQ (reference sequence). Trimming took 5 bases from V and 12 from J, leaving 20 bases between them. The CDR3 length is 14 residues. The CDR3 loop reads CASSPTLLTSWQFF. CDR3 nucleotide sequence: TGTGCCAGCAGCCCCACGCTTCTAACTTCTTGGCAGTTCTTC.

The chain has TRBV27 and TRBJ2-7; 7 bases map to TRBD2. The V segment lost 5 bases and the J segment 5 bases; nucleotides outside the gene matches: 21. There are 18 residues in the CDR3. CDR1 MNHEY and CDR2 SMNVEV come from the germline V gene (reference sequence). The DNA for the CDR3 is TGTGCCAGCAGTCCCAACACCCGAGAAGTTTGGCGGGAGAACGAGCAGTACTTC. Translated: CASSPNTREVWRENEQYF.

A single count supports this clone. The rearrangement joins TRBV5-1 to TRBJ1-1, with 8 bases identical to TRBD1. The CDR3 runs to 17 residues. Germline values: CDR1 SGHRS, CDR2 YFSETQ. The ends lost 0 bases at V and 0 bases at J; junction bases unmatched: 7. For the CDR3, the DNA is TGCGCCAGCAGCTTGGCCAAGGCAGGGGGCCTGAACACTGAAGCTTTCTTT. The encoded protein is CASSLAKAGGLNTEAFF.

The V gene is TRBV7-8, the J gene TRBJ2-1; 11 nucleotides match TRBD2. The CDR3 sequence is 15 residues long. Germline V lookup: CDR1 SGHVS, CDR2 FQNEAQ. V was clipped by 4 bases and J by 8 bases; unmatched bases: 7. CDR3 DNA: TGTGCCAGCAGCTCCCCTAGCGGGAGGACGCATGAGCAGTTCTTC. Translated: CASSSPSGRTHEQFF.

This chain connects TRBV7-6 to TRBJ2-1; D is undetermined. CDR1 is SGHVS and CDR2 is FNYEAQ in the germline V gene. This CDR3 has 15 amino acids. V lost 2 bases to trimming and J lost 0 bases, with 8 bases between them. The CDR3 bases are TGTGCCAGCAGCTTACTAGTTGCCTCCTACAATGAGCAGTTCTTC. Amino acids: CASSLLVASYNEQFF.

The chain recombines TRBV2 with TRBJ2-1; D is unclear. The V end was cut by 3 bases, the J end by 10 bases, with 10 bases between. The CDR3 covers 12 residues. The germline V gene encodes CDR1 SNHLY and CDR2 FYNNEI. The CDR3 here is CASSDPGKEQFF. The CDR3 nucleotides read TGTGCCAGCAGTGACCCCGGAAAAGAGCAGTTCTTC.

There are a few counts of this clone. The chain is built from TRBV14 and TRBJ1-4, with D hard to call. V was trimmed by 4 bases and J by 11 bases, leaving 14 bases between them. CDR1 and CDR2 from the germline V gene are SGHDN and FVKESK. The CDR3 is made up of 13 amino acids. The CDR3 is CASSPIPTAKLFF. The CDR3 bases are TGTGCCAGCAGCCCAATACCTACAGCGAAACTGTTTTTT.

V is TRBV29-1 and J is TRBJ2-7; tentative D call: TRBD2 (5 bases). Trimming took off 0 bases at V and 2 bases at J, with 8 bases between the two ends. This CDR3 region has 13 residues. The V gene's germline CDR1 is SQVTM and CDR2 ANQGSEA. CDR3 amino acids: CSVEETTTYEQYF. DNA of the CDR3: TGCAGCGTTGAAGAGACTACCACCTACGAGCAGTACTTC.

This chain links TRBV6-4 with TRBJ2-7; 7 bases align to TRBD2. The J segment lost 6 bases and the V segment lost 1 base, leaving 3 bases of the junction unmatched. CDR3 size: 13 residues. Germline loops: CDR1 MRHNA, CDR2 SNTAGT. The CDR3 loop reads CASSDWPSGEQYF. The CDR3 coding sequence is TGTGCCAGCAGTGACTGGCCTAGCGGCGAGCAGTACTTC.

The gene calls are TRBV9 and TRBJ1-3; maybe TRBD1 (6 bases). CDR1 SGDLS and CDR2 YYNGEE come from the germline V gene. V lost 4 bases and J lost 0, with 14 bases in between. This CDR3 region has 16 residues. The CDR3 DNA follows: TGTGCCAGCAGCCCAGCGACAGGTCCCTCTGGAAACACCATATATTTT. It codes for CASSPATGPSGNTIYF.

Note on this clone: A read error may account for a junction end that differs from germline. The V call is TRBV7-9, the J call TRBJ1-1; TRBD1 agrees at 10 bases. The V gene's germline CDR1 is SEHNR and CDR2 FQNEAQ (reference sequence). The CDR3 length is 14 residues. CDR3 amino acids: CASSSPGTGAKEVF. The CDR3 DNA sequence: TGTGCCAGCAGCTCCCCGGGGACAGGGGCTAAGGAGGTCTTT.

The genes are TRBV27 and TRBJ2-1; no firm D call. V lost 9 bases, J lost 3 bases, and 9 bases lay in between. This CDR3 has 12 residues. Germline loops: CDR1 MNHEY, CDR2 SMNVEV (reference sequence). CDR3: CASNSFYNEQFF. CDR3 DNA: TGTGCCAGTAATAGCTTCTACAATGAGCAGTTCTTC.

This clone was recorded a few times. V gene TRBV7-8 combines with J gene TRBJ1-5; unclear D gene. The germline V gene has CDR1 SGHVS and CDR2 FQNEAQ. The CDR3 extends over 12 amino acids. V shed 1 base and J shed 4 bases, with 2 bases lying between them. The CDR3 nucleotides are TGTGCCAGCAGCTTAGGGAATCAGCCCCAGCATTTT. Protein sequence: CASSLGNQPQHF.

V usage is TRBV7-9 and J usage is TRBJ2-3, with no clear D. Trimming removed 1 base from V and 2 bases from J, with 10 bases in between. The CDR3 runs 15 residues. Germline V CDR1 and CDR2: SEHNR, FQNEAQ (reference sequence). CDR3 loop: CASSLGALPTDTQYF. CDR3 bases: TGTGCCAGCAGCTTAGGCGCCCTTCCCACAGATACGCAGTATTTT.

This clone was picked up one time. This chain links TRBV27 with TRBJ2-1, with a possible D match to TRBD1 (5 bases). V was pared by 0 bases and J by 9 bases, with 15 bases between. In germline, CDR1 is MNHEY, CDR2 SMNVEV (reference sequence). This CDR3 comprises 15 residues. The CDR3: CASSLSRGTGSEQFF. The CDR3 DNA reads as TGTGCCAGCAGTTTATCAAGGGGCACTGGAAGTGAGCAGTTCTTC.

V is TRBV4-3 and J is TRBJ1-3; D is perhaps TRBD1 (5 bases). CDR3 length: 14 residues. Trimming left V 4 bases short and J 0 bases short, with 7 bases between. Per the germline V gene, CDR1 is LGHNA and CDR2 is YSLEER. The CDR3 sequence: CASSPDISGNTIYF. The CDR3 nucleotides are TGCGCCAGCAGCCCGGACATCTCTGGAAACACCATATATTTT.

The chain uses TRBV28 and TRBJ2-7, with 9 bases fitting TRBD1. The V gene's germline CDR1 is MDHEN and CDR2 SYDVKM. The CDR3 loop spans 16 amino acids. Trimming at V came to 8 bases and at J to 1 base, leaving 12 bases not matched to a gene. CDR3 sequence: CASCPRGTGPSYEQYF. CDR3 nucleotide sequence: TGTGCCAGCTGCCCCAGGGGGACAGGGCCATCCTACGAGCAGTACTTC.